The 24 T cell receptor beta chains reported below all come from one sample, sequenced in a study of cytomegalovirus exposure and HLA in healthy donors. The PCR employed 60 Vbeta primers together with 13 Jbeta primers. Repertoires were generated with immunoSEQ multiplex PCR, while TCRdb's copy carries only in-frame clones and drops some. The sample includes about 150,000 clones, around three quarters seen only once; the top ten take 10% to 15%. Input material: PBMCs. These receptors were collected from a man between 40 and 49 years old in good health and CMV-seropositive.

CDR3 nucleotide sequence: TGCGCCAGCAGAGATCAGATTACCTACGAGCAGTACTTC. Its translation is CASRDQITYEQYF. This chain links TRBV5-1 with TRBJ2-7; D unclear. The CDR3 has 13 amino acids. Germline V gives CDR1 SGHRS, CDR2 YFSETQ. V lost 5 bases, J lost 2 bases, and 11 bases lay in between.

The chain uses TRBV19 and TRBJ2-7; TRBD1 aligns across 9 bases. Germline V gene data show CDR1 as LNHDA and CDR2 as SQIVND (reference sequence). CDR3 length: 13 residues. V was clipped by 5 bases and J by 7 bases; unmatched bases: 6. CDR3 sequence reads: CASSPDRGSEQYF. The CDR3 DNA sequence: TGTGCCAGTAGTCCAGACAGGGGGAGTGAGCAGTACTTC.

The rearrangement joins TRBV27 to TRBJ2-1; TRBD2 agrees at 7 bases. CDR3 length: 13 residues. J gave up 9 bases and V 6 bases, and 8 bases lay outside the gene matches. Germline CDR1 MNHEY, CDR2 SMNVEV (reference sequence). The CDR3 DNA sequence: TGTGCCAGCAGCGCTAGCGGATGGGGTGAGCAGTTCTTC. This encodes CASSASGWGEQFF.

This sequence joins TRBV4-3 and TRBJ1-4; 7 bases align to TRBD1. The CDR3 runs 15 residues. Germline lookup yields CDR1 LGHNA and CDR2 YSLEER. The junction had 11 bases not matched to a gene; V was cut back by 7 bases and J by 6 bases. The CDR3 DNA reads as TGCGCCAGCACCCCACGTAATACAGGGGATGAAAAACTGTTTTTT. It specifies CASTPRNTGDEKLFF.

This clone occurred once. The genes are TRBV5-1 and TRBJ2-5; unclear D gene. The tail of the sequence fits TRBJ2-7 better, so the J call may be wrong. Germline-derived CDR1 and CDR2 are SGHRS and YFSETQ. The CDR3 has 14 residues. The CDR3 coding sequence is TGCGCCAGCAGCTTAGGAACTGGGCTTAACGAGCAGTACTTC. Amino acids: CASSLGTGLNEQYF.

CDR3 in DNA: TGTGCCAGCAGCCAAGAGAGGGGACTAGCTCAGTTCTTC. Amino acids: CASSQERGLAQFF. This sequence joins TRBV14 and TRBJ2-1; TRBD2 matches at 9 bases. The germline CDR1 and CDR2 sequences are SGHDN and FVKESK. Losses at the gene ends were 0 bases for V and 13 bases for J; bases not matched to a gene: 4. The length of the CDR3 is 13 residues.

This chain uses TRBV4-1 with TRBJ2-3; D possibly corresponds to TRBD2 (6 bases). CDR1 and CDR2 from the germline V gene are MGHRA and YSYEKL. Trimming took 0 bases from V and 1 from J, leaving 14 bases between them. The CDR3 extends over 17 amino acids. CDR3 in DNA: TGCGCCAGCAGCCAAGAATGGAGGGGCCGGGGCACAGATACGCAGTATTTT. It codes for CASSQEWRGRGTDTQYF.

The gene calls are TRBV6-6 and TRBJ1-4; maybe TRBD1 (6 bases). CDR3 length: 12 amino acids. The V and J ends lost 7 bases and 5 bases respectively, with 8 bases between them. Germline V gene sequence: CDR1 MNHNY, CDR2 SVGAGI (reference sequence). CDR3 nucleotides: TGTGCCAGCAAGCAGGGGAATGAAAAACTGTTTTTT. Its protein product is CASKQGNEKLFF.

The J gene is TRBJ1-1, the V gene TRBV21-1. TRBV21-1 is assigned pseudogene status. The length of the CDR3 is 12 residues. The CDR3 reads CASSRRITEAFF. The CDR3 DNA is TGTGCCAGCAGCAGGAGGATCACTGAAGCTTTCTTT.

Note on this clone: Mismatch with germline at one junction end may stem from a read error. This rearrangement joins TRBV7-9 to TRBJ2-1, with 9 bases that match TRBD1. The CDR3 sequence is 16 residues long. Germline lookup yields CDR1 SEHNR and CDR2 FQNEAQ (reference sequence). CDR3 sequence (DNA): TGTTCCAGCAGCTTATTTTTTACCGGGACAGGGAATGAGCAGTTCTTC. Translating gives CSSSLFFTGTGNEQFF.

The chain joins TRBV5-8 to TRBJ2-6; TRBD1 is a possible D gene (6 bases). Trimming cost V 0 bases and J 0 bases, with 13 bases left between them. The CDR3 runs to 18 residues. The germline gives CDR1 SGHTS, CDR2 YDEGEE. CDR3 in amino acids: CASSLVATGTSGANVLTF. CDR3 in DNA: TGTGCCAGCAGCTTGGTGGCCACAGGGACCTCTGGGGCCAACGTCCTGACTTTC. Together with reference TRBV5-8 and TRBJ2-6, the CDR3 gives the full variable domain: EAGVTQSPTHLIKTRGQQATLRCSPISGHTSVYWYQQALGLGLQFLLWYDEGEERNRGNFPPRFSGRQFPNYSSELNVNALELEDSALYLCASSLVATGTSGANVLTFGAGSRLTVL.

The genes are TRBV5-1 and TRBJ2-1; 10 bases line up with TRBD2. Per germline, CDR1 SGHRS and CDR2 YFSETQ. The CDR3 totals 16 residues. Trimming at V came to 3 bases and at J to 9 bases, leaving 12 bases not matched to a gene. This CDR3 is CASSSTFGLAGVEQFF. CDR3 sequence (DNA): TGCGCCAGCAGCTCTACCTTCGGGCTAGCGGGAGTTGAGCAGTTCTTC.

The CDR3 sequence is CSVEGGDLMPTDTQYF. The CDR3 region has the DNA TGCAGCGTTGAAGGGGGGGACCTCATGCCCACAGATACGCAGTATTTT. V gene TRBV29-1 combines with J gene TRBJ2-3, with D possibly being TRBD2 (6 bases). V was trimmed by 1 base and J by 2 bases, leaving 16 bases between them. This CDR3 comprises 16 residues. Germline V CDR1 and CDR2: SQVTM, ANQGSEA.

The rearrangement joins TRBV28 to TRBJ2-7; maybe TRBD2 (5 bases). The V gene's germline CDR1 is MDHEN and CDR2 SYDVKM. Trimming shortened V by 5 bases and J by 0 bases, and 8 bases separated the two germline ends. The CDR3 has 13 residues. DNA for the CDR3: TGTGCCAGCAGTAGCGGATACTCCTACGAGCAGTACTTC. Encoded protein: CASSSGYSYEQYF.

The CDR3 DNA reads as TGTGCCAGTAGTATACAGGGGGCGCGTGGCTACACCTTC. It is translated as CASSIQGARGYTF. The chain employs TRBV19 and TRBJ1-2; 8 nucleotides line up with TRBD1. Germline trimming cut 2 bases from V and 7 bases from J; bases unmatched to any gene: 3. This CDR3 has 13 amino acids. Germline V gene data show CDR1 as LNHDA and CDR2 as SQIVND (reference sequence). The variable domain in full, completed from reference TRBV19 and TRBJ1-2, reads DGGITQSPKYLFRKEGQNVTLSCEQNLNHDAMYWYRQDPGQGLRLIYYSQIVNDFQKGDIAEGYSVSREKKESFPLTVTSAQKNPTAFYLCASSIQGARGYTFGSGTRLTVV.

The CDR3 bases are TGTGCCAGCAGCTTCCCGGGACTAGCGGCGGAGCAGTTCTTC. Translation: CASSFPGLAAEQFF. The chain couples TRBV11-1 to TRBJ2-1; the match to TRBD2 covers 11 bases. This CDR3 is 14 amino acids long. The V gene's germline CDR1 is SGHAT and CDR2 FQDESV (reference sequence). J gave up 10 bases and V 3 bases, and 5 bases lay outside the gene matches.

The V gene is TRBV7-9, the J gene TRBJ2-5; TRBD2 agrees at 9 bases. The trim removed 4 bases at V and 2 bases at J, leaving 8 bases unmatched. Germline V lookup: CDR1 SEHNR, CDR2 FQNEAQ (reference sequence). The CDR3 has 16 residues. This CDR3 is CASSYGTSHPQETQYF. In DNA form, the CDR3 reads TGTGCCAGCAGCTACGGGACTAGCCACCCTCAAGAGACCCAGTACTTC.

The genes are TRBV5-1 and TRBJ2-4, with 8 bases that match TRBD2. This CDR3 has 13 amino acids. The junction had 3 bases not matched to a gene; V was cut back by 0 bases and J by 10 bases. CDR1 is SGHRS and CDR2 is YFSETQ in the germline V gene. CDR3 sequence (DNA): TGCGCCAGCAGCTTGGTCGGGGGGGCGATTCAGTACTTC. Protein sequence: CASSLVGGAIQYF.

The chain joins TRBV30 to TRBJ2-3, with 8 positions matching TRBD2. V shed 2 bases, J shed 5 bases, and the junction held 6 bases outside the gene matches. Per germline, CDR1 GTSNPN and CDR2 SVGIG (reference sequence). The CDR3 covers 14 residues. CDR3 bases: TGTGCCTGGAGTCTGGCGGGAGGTGGAGATACGCAGTATTTT. Its translation is CAWSLAGGGDTQYF. Variable domain in full (rest from reference TRBV30 and TRBJ2-3): SQTIHQWPATLVQPVGSPLSLECTVEGTSNPNLYWYRQAAGRGLQLLFYSVGIGQISSEVPQNLSASRPQDRQFILSSKKLLLSDSGFYLCAWSLAGGGDTQYFGPGTRLTVL.

This clone has only a few counts. The chain couples TRBV28 to TRBJ2-7; D perhaps matches TRBD1 (6 bases). Germline lookup yields CDR1 MDHEN and CDR2 SYDVKM. The CDR3 covers 14 residues. V was trimmed by 6 bases and J by 2 bases, leaving 14 bases between them. The CDR3 loop is CASSPQGGPYEQYF. CDR3 nucleotide sequence: TGTGCCAGCAGCCCACAGGGTGGGCCCTACGAGCAGTACTTC.

There are a few counts of this clone. The V call is TRBV5-4, the J call TRBJ2-7, with TRBD1 matching 7 bases. CDR1 and CDR2 (germline): SGHNT, YYREEE (reference sequence). The CDR3 covers 14 residues. Trimming cost V 3 bases and J 3 bases; bases outside gene matches: 6. The CDR3 protein is CASSSDRDSYEQYF. For the CDR3, the DNA is TGTGCCAGCAGCTCCGACAGGGATAGCTACGAGCAGTACTTC.

The gene calls are TRBV9 and TRBJ2-1, with a tentative D call TRBD1 (5 bases). Per germline, CDR1 SGDLS and CDR2 YYNGEE. The CDR3 loop spans 13 amino acids. Trimming removed 4 bases at V and 4 bases at J, with 9 bases between. The CDR3 nucleotides are TGTGCCAGCAGCAATCGACAGTACAATGAGCAGTTCTTC. Translated: CASSNRQYNEQFF.

About this clone: At one of its ends the junction is not consistent with the germline gene, which may arise from a read error. V gene TRBV18 combines with J gene TRBJ2-1; D gene unclear. The germline V gene encodes CDR1 KGHSH and CDR2 LQKENI. The length of the CDR3 is 14 residues. CDR3 bases: TGTGCCAGCTCATCGTTAAGCTCCGACAATGAGCAGTTCTTC. It is translated as CASSSLSSDNEQFF.

This chain uses TRBV5-1 with TRBJ2-1; 8 nucleotides match TRBD2. Trimming at V came to 4 bases and at J to 5 bases, leaving 11 bases not matched to a gene. CDR3 length: 16 residues. The V gene's germline CDR1 is SGHRS and CDR2 YFSETQ. Here the CDR3 DNA reads TGCGCCAGCAGCCCAGGGACTAGTGTTAGGAACAATGAGCAGTTCTTC. Translated, it gives CASSPGTSVRNNEQFF.